This T cell receptor beta chain emerged from a study of T-cell memory formation after mild COVID-19. Notes on the study in general: Mostly located in CM and EM were contracting CD4+ clones, with contracting CD8+ clones located in EMRA. That cross-reactive memory joined was suggested by some responding clones appearing in pre-infection memory.

A word on this clonotype: Its antigen is not known.

TCRdb independently ran MiXCR on the 5' RACE reads; one entry per CDR3 protein. The sample carries hundreds of thousands of distinct CDR3 sequences, less than 25% recorded once. Specimen: PBMCs or a T cell subset sorted from them (not recorded which). The receptor's source is an adult woman who had mild COVID-19 (a few samples of this study predate the infection). Cell type and time point are not known.

CDR3 nucleotides: TGTGCCAGCAGCGTAGCTGCGCTTTCACCCTACGAGCAGTACTTC. This codes for CASSVAALSPYEQYF. The chain has TRBV9 and TRBJ2-7; D gene unclear. The germline V gene has CDR1 SGDLS and CDR2 YYNGEE. The CDR3 has 15 residues. V lost 0 bases, J lost 2 bases, and 12 bases lay in between.